This T cell receptor beta chain was observed in a study of identical twins. Germline V CDR1 and CDR2: MGHRA, YSYEKL. The CDR3 is 19 residues long. After removal of 4 bases from V and 0 bases from J, the junction contained 8 bases not matched to a gene. This clonotype was counted ten times or more. Template switching introduced a universal primer site, and the cDNA bore unique molecular identifiers. TCRdb used MiXCR to reprocess the 5' RACE reads, holding one entry per CDR3 protein. This sample has around 960,000 distinct CDR3 sequences, with approximately 13% found just once. The same sample was also studied in work on yellow fever vaccine responses in identical twins.

The source material was PBMCs. The V gene is TRBV4-1, the J gene TRBJ2-1; 14 bases are a match to TRBD2. The TCR was taken from a woman between 18 and 29 years old in good health. In DNA, the CDR3 is TGCGCCAGCAGCCGGGGACTAGCGGGAGCCGTAATCTCCTACAATGAGCAGTTCTTC. It encodes CASSRGLAGAVISYNEQFF.